The clone carrying this T cell receptor (beta chain) was found a few times. Its antigen is as yet unknown. Using immunoSEQ multiplex PCR, the repertoire was profiled, and TCRdb retains in-frame clones only, with some absent. The sample comprises hundreds of thousands of clones, around 82% of which are singletons, and roughly 0.67% rests with the top ten. V lost 3 bases to trimming and J lost 4 bases, with 9 bases between them. Germline V gives CDR1 SGHVS, CDR2 FQNEAQ. This CDR3 has 13 residues. The data were obtained in a study of Tregs in tolerant kidney transplant recipients. Findings and limits, study-wide: The most relevant donor-specific Treg TCRbeta repertoire apparently came from expansion with activated donor B cells. This study did not directly address biological reproducibility. Few patients were studied, so findings need validation in larger groups.

CD4+CD25+CD127- Tregs, CD4+CD25- non-Tregs, CD4 and CD8 cells were sorted. The rearrangement joins TRBV7-8 to TRBJ1-2; D is undetermined. The sample was CD4+ T cells from blood. The TCR sequence derives from a human donor in good health. CDR3 bases: TGTGCCAGCAGCTTTTCAGACACCTATGGCTACACCTTC. Its translation is CASSFSDTYGYTF.